The 25 T cell receptor beta chains below all came from one sample that was sequenced in a study of T cells in Graves' hyperthyroidism and ophthalmopathy. Researchers amplified the TCR beta CDR3 regions from RNA transcripts. An initial round of RT-PCR targeting the TCR CDR3 relied on the HTBI primer set. TCRdb re-called the multiplex PCR reads through MiXCR, storing one row per CDR3 protein. The table shows about 300,000 distinct CDR3 sequences, with approximately 18% occurring only once. The sequencing input was blood. These receptors were collected from a man between 50 and 59 years old with Graves' ophthalmopathy.

This clonotype showed up many times. The chain couples TRBV12-5 to TRBJ2-1; D perhaps matches TRBD2 (6 bases). The CDR3 extends over 16 amino acids. Germline assignment: CDR1 LGHNT and CDR2 FRNRAP. V lost 6 bases and J 8 bases, leaving 23 bases between the germline ends. CDR3 bases: TGTGCTAGTGGCCCCCGGGACTCGTCCACCATAGATGAGCAGTTCTTC. Its translation is CASGPRDSSTIDEQFF.

This clonotype has ten or more counts. This chain joins TRBV12-3 or TRBV12-4 and TRBJ2-1, with 10 bases fitting TRBD1. Trimming removed 7 bases from V and 3 bases from J; junction bases left unmatched: 6. This CDR3 contains 15 residues. The CDR3 DNA is TGTGCCAGCACTAGGGGACAGGGGCTCTACAATGAGCAGTTCTTC. This encodes CASTRGQGLYNEQFF.

For this clonotype: The final CDR3 position lacks the conserved phenylalanine or tryptophan, pointing to a likely read error. V is TRBV19 and J is TRBJ2-1, with TRBD1 as a possible D gene (6 bases). Looked up from germline, CDR1 is LNHDA and CDR2 is SQIVND (reference sequence). The CDR3 loop spans 15 amino acids. V shed 7 bases and J shed 0 bases, with 13 bases lying between them. This CDR3 is CASISPTGSYNEQFL. As DNA, the CDR3 is TGTGCCAGTATCTCACCGACAGGCTCCTACAATGAGCAGTTCCTC.

V and J are TRBV7-2 and TRBJ2-1; 9 nucleotides agree with TRBD2. Unmatched junction bases numbered 4, after V lost 2 bases and J lost 5 bases. Per the germline V gene, CDR1 is SGHTA and CDR2 is FQGNSA. CDR3 length: 15 residues. CDR3 coding DNA: TGTGCCAGCAGCTTAAGGCGGGAGGGGAACAATGAGCAGTTCTTC. It translates to CASSLRREGNNEQFF.

This clonotype was seen at least ten times. The chain carries TRBV6-1 and TRBJ2-1, with 7 bases matching TRBD2. This CDR3 spans 16 amino acids. Unmatched junction bases numbered 11, after V lost 4 bases and J lost 5 bases. Germline CDR1 reads MNHNS; CDR2 reads SASEGT. The CDR3 DNA sequence: TGTGCCAGCAGTGGTTTTAAGGCGGGAGCCGACAATGAGCAGTTCTTC. Translating it yields CASSGFKAGADNEQFF.

This clonotype was detected only a few times. The J gene is TRBJ2-2, the V gene TRBV4-1, with 8 positions matching TRBD2. CDR3 length: 15 amino acids. Germline loops: CDR1 MGHRA, CDR2 YSYEKL. Trimming at V came to 5 bases and at J to 5 bases, leaving 7 bases not matched to a gene. CDR3 amino acids: CASSDPGLGTGELFF. In nucleotides, the CDR3 is TGCGCCAGCAGCGACCCGGGACTAGGGACCGGGGAGCTGTTTTTT.

The chain has TRBV27 and TRBJ1-4, with a possible D match to TRBD1 (5 bases). The V and J ends lost 5 bases and 7 bases respectively, with 17 bases between them. CDR1 is MNHEY, CDR2 SMNVEV, per germline (reference sequence). The CDR3 is 15 residues long. For the CDR3, the DNA is TGTGCCAGCAGTCCGACACGGGGGGGAAGTGAAAAACTGTTTTTT. Amino acids: CASSPTRGGSEKLFF.

The rearrangement uses TRBV7-9 and TRBJ2-7, with 10 bases that match TRBD2. The CDR3 is made up of 15 amino acids. The germline V gene encodes CDR1 SEHNR and CDR2 FQNEAQ (reference sequence). V was pared by 3 bases and J by 4 bases, with 6 bases of the junction left unmatched. This chain's CDR3 is CASSFLAGDPYEQYF. The CDR3 DNA sequence: TGTGCCAGCAGCTTTCTAGCGGGAGATCCGTACGAGCAGTACTTC.

This clonotype was observed at least ten times. J is TRBJ2-2 and V is TRBV18; 7 positions match TRBD1. Looked up from germline, CDR1 is KGHSH and CDR2 is LQKENI. V gave up 3 bases and J gave up 5 bases; unmatched junction bases: 3. There are 14 residues in the CDR3. CDR3 amino acids: CASSPQDRTGELFF. In DNA, the CDR3 is TGTGCCAGCTCACCTCAGGACAGGACCGGGGAGCTGTTTTTT.

This rearrangement joins TRBV28 to TRBJ1-3; 7 bases match TRBD1. CDR3 length: 15 amino acids. Trimming at V came to 3 bases and at J to 7 bases, leaving 9 bases not matched to a gene. Germline V gene sequence: CDR1 MDHEN, CDR2 SYDVKM. The CDR3 nucleotides are TGTGCCAGCAGTTTTGAACACAGGGGTGCGAACACCATATATTTT. It yields the protein CASSFEHRGANTIYF.

V is TRBV12-3 or TRBV12-4 and J is TRBJ1-4; unclear D gene. V dropped 3 bases and J dropped 8 bases, with 10 bases sitting between them. The CDR3 runs 13 residues. The CDR3 here is CASSFRHREKLFF. The CDR3, as DNA: TGTGCCAGCAGTTTCCGACACCGGGAAAAACTGTTTTTT.

A remark on this clonotype: The CDR3 end shows no conserved phenylalanine or tryptophan, and so a read error is likely. The chain joins TRBV28 to TRBJ2-6, with D unresolved. Germline CDR1 and CDR2: MDHEN and SYDVKM. The CDR3 sequence is 16 residues long. V lost 3 bases, J lost 0 bases, and 9 bases lay in between. This CDR3 reads CASSLLQRSGANVLTS. The CDR3 DNA follows: TGTGCCAGCAGTTTGCTGCAGCGCTCTGGGGCCAACGTCCTGACTTCC.

This clonotype has only a few counts. This sequence joins TRBV3-1 and TRBJ2-1; 9 bases align to TRBD2. This CDR3 has 13 residues. Germline V CDR1 and CDR2: LGHDT, YNNKEL (reference sequence). Unmatched junction bases numbered 5, after V lost 4 bases and J lost 10 bases. CDR3 in amino acids: CASSPTGTSEQFF. CDR3 DNA: TGTGCCAGCAGCCCAACCGGGACTAGCGAGCAGTTCTTC.

CDR3 sequence reads: CASSPSSGRPQHF. CDR3 coding DNA: TGTGCCAGCAGTCCCAGCAGCGGAAGGCCCCAGCATTTT. The chain carries TRBV6-1 and TRBJ1-5; D is ambiguous. The germline CDR1 and CDR2 sequences are MNHNS and SASEGT. Trimming stripped 5 bases from V and 9 bases from J, with 14 bases between. This CDR3 region has 13 residues.

Many counts were recorded for this clonotype. The chain recombines TRBV20-1 with TRBJ2-7, with 10 bases matching TRBD1. V lost 1 base and J lost 4; bases outside the gene matches: 1. There are 13 residues in the CDR3. Germline loops: CDR1 DFQATT, CDR2 SNEGSKA (reference sequence). CDR3 in DNA: TGCAGTGCTAGAGGGGACAGGGGTTACGAGCAGTACTTC. This sequence encodes CSARGDRGYEQYF.

V and J are TRBV6-5 and TRBJ2-4; D is perhaps TRBD1 or TRBD2 (5 bases each). Germline assignment: CDR1 MNHEY and CDR2 SVGAGI. The CDR3 covers 18 residues. V was pared by 4 bases and J by 0 bases, with 19 bases between. The CDR3 region has the DNA TGTGCCAGCAGTTCGTGGGCCGGGACGGGAAGAGCCAAAAACATTCAGTACTTC. Translating it yields CASSSWAGTGRAKNIQYF.

The chain uses TRBV19 and TRBJ2-1; TRBD1 matches 7 bases. The J segment lost 0 bases and the V segment lost 6 bases, leaving 5 bases of the junction unmatched. The germline CDR1 and CDR2 sequences are LNHDA and SQIVND (reference sequence). The CDR3 length is 15 residues. This CDR3 reads CASRRGQGSYNEQFF. The CDR3 nucleotides are TGTGCCAGTAGAAGGGGGCAAGGCTCCTACAATGAGCAGTTCTTC.

In its sample, this clonotype was seen many times. DNA of the CDR3: TGTGCCAGCAGTCCCTCCCAGGTGCGAAGGAGCCAGTACTTC. Residues: CASSPSQVRRSQYF. The rearrangement joins TRBV28 to TRBJ2-5, with unresolved D. V was pared by 5 bases and J by 10 bases, with 20 bases between. The germline CDR1 and CDR2 sequences are MDHEN and SYDVKM. The CDR3 has 14 amino acids.

V and J are TRBV6-4 and TRBJ1-6; D is undetermined. Per the germline V gene, CDR1 is MRHNA and CDR2 is SNTAGT. The CDR3 spans 13 residues. V was trimmed by 2 bases and J by 8 bases, leaving 7 bases between them. CDR3 protein: CASSDREHSPLHF. DNA for the CDR3: TGTGCCAGCAGTGACAGGGAGCATTCACCCCTCCACTTT.

This clonotype was seen at least ten times. The CDR3 loop reads CASSYGGLAALRTDTQYF. The CDR3 nucleotides read TGTGCCAGCAGTTACGGGGGACTAGCGGCACTAAGGACAGATACGCAGTATTTT. The chain has TRBV6-5 and TRBJ2-3; 11 bases fit TRBD2. V shed 2 bases and J 3 bases; nucleotides not matched to a gene: 10. Germline CDR1 and CDR2: MNHEY and SVGAGI. This CDR3 region has 18 residues.

This clonotype was seen ten or more times. The V call is TRBV7-9, the J call TRBJ1-5; possible D gene TRBD1, 6 bases. The CDR3 extends over 15 amino acids. The V end was cut by 1 base, the J end by 6 bases, with 13 bases between. From germline, CDR1 is SEHNR and CDR2 FQNEAQ (reference sequence). CDR3 bases: TGTGCCAGCAGCTTAGAGGGGGGATCCGGTCAGCCCCAGCATTTT. This sequence encodes CASSLEGGSGQPQHF. The full variable domain, completed using reference TRBV7-9 and TRBJ1-5, is DTGVSQNPRHKITKRGQNVTFRCDPISEHNRLYWYRQTLGQGPEFLTYFQNEAQLEKSRLLSDRFSAERPKGSFSTLEIQRTEQGDSAMYLCASSLEGGSGQPQHFGDGTRLSIL.

This clonotype was observed at least ten times. The rearrangement uses TRBV2 and TRBJ2-5; TRBD2 might be the D (5 bases). Trimming stripped 5 bases from V and 1 base from J, with 14 bases between. The CDR3 has 15 amino acids. Germline V gene lookup returns CDR1 SNHLY and CDR2 FYNNEI. The CDR3: CASSKLGPSQETQYF. CDR3 nucleotide sequence: TGTGCCAGCAGTAAACTAGGGCCCAGCCAAGAGACCCAGTACTTC.

This clonotype was recorded a few times. V is TRBV19 and J is TRBJ2-1; perhaps D is TRBD1 or TRBD2 (5 bases each). From germline, CDR1 is LNHDA and CDR2 SQIVND (reference sequence). The CDR3 is made up of 15 amino acids. Trimming took off 5 bases at V and 4 bases at J, with 15 bases between the two ends. CDR3: CASSPGPSIYNEQFF. The CDR3 nucleotides are TGTGCCAGTAGTCCGGGACCCAGCATTTACAATGAGCAGTTCTTC.

The chain employs TRBV28 and TRBJ2-7; D is undetermined. The V end lost 6 bases, the J end lost 1 base, and 7 bases lay between the germline ends. Looked up from germline, CDR1 is MDHEN and CDR2 is SYDVKM. The CDR3 totals 12 residues. The CDR3 protein is CASSLMSYEQYF. CDR3 in DNA: TGTGCCAGCAGCCTGATGTCCTACGAGCAGTACTTC.

This chain joins TRBV25-1 and TRBJ2-1, with 7 bases matching TRBD1. V trimming: 2 bases; J trimming: 5 bases; junction bases outside the gene matches: 6. The CDR3 runs 15 residues. From germline, CDR1 is MGHDK and CDR2 SYGVNS. The CDR3 region is CASSEEGQINNEQFF. Here the CDR3 DNA reads TGTGCCAGCAGTGAAGAGGGACAGATCAACAATGAGCAGTTCTTC.